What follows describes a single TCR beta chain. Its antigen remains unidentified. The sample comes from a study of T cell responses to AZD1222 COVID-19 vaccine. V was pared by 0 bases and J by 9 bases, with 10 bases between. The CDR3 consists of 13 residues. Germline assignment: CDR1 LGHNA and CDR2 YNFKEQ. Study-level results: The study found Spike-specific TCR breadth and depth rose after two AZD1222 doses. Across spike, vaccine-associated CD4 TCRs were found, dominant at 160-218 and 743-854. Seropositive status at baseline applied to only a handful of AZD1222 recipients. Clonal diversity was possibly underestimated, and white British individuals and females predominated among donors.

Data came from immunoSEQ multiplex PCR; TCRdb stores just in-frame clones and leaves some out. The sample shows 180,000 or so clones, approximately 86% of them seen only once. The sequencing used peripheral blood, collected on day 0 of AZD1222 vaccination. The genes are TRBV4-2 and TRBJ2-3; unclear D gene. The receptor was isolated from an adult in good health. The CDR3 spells CASSQDLSGTQYF. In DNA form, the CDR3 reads TGTGCCAGCAGCCAAGATCTTTCCGGCACGCAGTATTTT.